These 2 T cell receptor beta chains share one sample of origin, sequenced in a study of cytomegalovirus exposure and HLA in healthy donors. The PCR made use of 60 Vbeta and 13 Jbeta primers. Assay: immunoSEQ multiplex PCR; the TCRdb copy retains only in-frame clones and omits some. The table records about 96,000 clones, roughly 74% of them present only once. The sample consisted of PBMCs. Source of these receptors: an older woman in good health and CMV-seropositive.

This chain links TRBV29-1 with TRBJ2-7, with 9 positions matching TRBD2. Germline V gene sequence: CDR1 SQVTM, CDR2 ANQGSEA. The CDR3 loop spans 12 amino acids. V gave up 6 bases and J gave up 6 bases; unmatched junction bases: 6. The CDR3: CSVGSGGLEQYF. DNA of the CDR3: TGCAGCGTGGGAAGCGGGGGGCTCGAGCAGTACTTC.

The DNA of the CDR3 is TGTGCCAGCAGCTCCGGGACACCCAACACCGGGGAGCTGTTTTTT. This translates into CASSSGTPNTGELFF. This chain joins TRBV7-2 and TRBJ2-2, with D perhaps matching TRBD1 (6 bases). CDR1 is SGHTA, CDR2 FQGNSA, per germline. V was trimmed by 4 bases and J by 2 bases, leaving 11 bases between them. This CDR3 is 15 amino acids long. Supplemented by reference TRBV7-2 and TRBJ2-2, the full variable domain reads GAGVSQSPSNKVTEKGKDVELRCDPISGHTALYWYRQSLGQGLEFLIYFQGNSAPDKSGLPSDRFSAERTGGSVSTLTIQRTQQEDSAVYLCASSSGTPNTGELFFGEGSRLTVL.